The 15 T cell receptor beta chains presented below share a single source sample, sequenced in a study of blood T cell repertoires in COVID-19 (dated by TCRdb to between 2020 and 2021). Libraries were made using the immunoSEQ multiplex PCR assay. TCRdb's version of the immuneACCESS table is confined to in-frame rearrangements and falls short of the full clone set. An unresolved V gene accounts for under half of the shortfall where checked; the remainder is of unknown origin. The sample table lists 90,000 to 120,000 clones, approximately 80% of them with a count of one. 4.3% of the sample is held by the ten biggest clonotypes. The sequenced sample was peripheral blood. The receptors stem from a man aged 65 to 85 with acute or convalescent COVID-19.

The chain recombines TRBV9 with TRBJ2-5; D ambiguous. The CDR3 has 14 residues. Trimming left V 3 bases short and J 4 bases short, with 13 bases between. CDR1 is SGDLS, CDR2 YYNGEE, per germline. The CDR3: CASSASSERETQYF. The CDR3 DNA follows: TGTGCCAGCAGCGCCTCTAGTGAGCGAGAGACCCAGTACTTC.

This chain uses TRBV18 with TRBJ2-5, with D maybe TRBD1 (5 bases). This CDR3 spans 15 amino acids. V lost 3 bases and J 2 bases, leaving 13 bases between the germline ends. Germline lookup yields CDR1 KGHSH and CDR2 LQKENI. The CDR3 here is CASSPGPVLQETQYF. CDR3 DNA sequence: TGTGCCAGCTCACCGGGGCCAGTGTTACAAGAGACCCAGTACTTC. The whole variable domain, filled in from reference TRBV18 and TRBJ2-5, reads NAGVMQNPRHLVRRRGQEARLRCSPMKGHSHVYWYRQLPEEGLKFMVYLQKENIIDESGMPKERFSAEFPKEGPSILRIQQVVRGDSAAYFCASSPGPVLQETQYFGPGTRLLVL.

The chain recombines TRBV19 with TRBJ1-4; a weak D match, TRBD1 (6 bases). The germline V and J ends were trimmed by 5 bases and 4 bases, with 14 bases remaining between them. The CDR3 extends over 15 amino acids. Looked up from germline, CDR1 is LNHDA and CDR2 is SQIVND (reference sequence). In DNA form, the CDR3 reads TGTGCCAGTAGTGTCGGACAGAATTTTAATGAAAAACTGTTTTTT. Protein sequence: CASSVGQNFNEKLFF.

The CDR3 reads CATRTSFNEQFF. CDR3 sequence (DNA): TGTGCCACCCGGACTAGCTTCAATGAGCAGTTCTTC. The chain employs TRBV6-5 and TRBJ2-1; 8 positions match TRBD2. V lost 10 bases and J lost 6; bases outside the gene matches: 5. Germline CDR1 is MNHEY and CDR2 is SVGAGI. The CDR3 consists of 12 residues.

As to this clone: Other DNA variants within this sample encode the same CDR3. The V gene is TRBV14, the J gene TRBJ1-1; the match to TRBD1 covers 7 bases. V shed 0 bases, J shed 4 bases, and the junction held 2 bases outside the gene matches. Germline V gene data show CDR1 as SGHDN and CDR2 as FVKESK. The CDR3 runs 14 residues. The CDR3 region is CASSQDSGGTEAFF. CDR3 DNA: TGTGCCAGCAGCCAAGATTCAGGGGGCACTGAAGCTTTCTTT.

This clone was seen more than once but under ten times. V and J are TRBV27 and TRBJ2-7, with D unclear. The ends were cut back, 4 bases at V and 4 bases at J, with 11 bases in the middle. Germline V gene sequence: CDR1 MNHEY, CDR2 SMNVEV (reference sequence). This CDR3 region has 13 residues. This chain's CDR3 is CASSYSTGYEQYF. For the CDR3, the DNA is TGTGCCAGCAGTTACTCAACCGGTTACGAGCAGTACTTC.

This chain links TRBV5-5 with TRBJ2-6; D remains unclear. The germline V and J ends were trimmed by 2 bases and 4 bases, with 7 bases remaining between them. The CDR3 sequence is 14 residues long. In germline, CDR1 is SGHKS, CDR2 YYEKEE (reference sequence). CDR3 region: CASSLLSGANVLTF. The DNA of the CDR3 is TGTGCCAGCAGCTTATTGTCGGGGGCCAACGTCCTGACTTTC.

This clone was counted between two and nine times. The rearrangement uses TRBV5-5 and TRBJ2-2; TRBD1 matches at 8 bases. J lost 6 bases, V lost 2 bases, and 3 bases had no gene match. The length of the CDR3 is 14 residues. CDR1 SGHKS and CDR2 YYEKEE come from the germline V gene (reference sequence). The CDR3 loop is CASSFQGAAGELFF. The CDR3 DNA reads as TGTGCCAGCAGCTTTCAGGGGGCAGCCGGGGAGCTGTTTTTT. Based on the CDR3 plus reference TRBV5-5 and TRBJ2-2, the full variable domain is DAGVTQSPTHLIKTRGQQVTLRCSPISGHKSVSWYQQVLGQGPQFIFQYYEKEERGRGNFPDRFSARQFPNYSSELNVNALLLGDSALYLCASSFQGAAGELFFGEGSRLTVL.

This chain links TRBV10-2 with TRBJ2-1; D ambiguous. This CDR3 is 16 amino acids long. V lost 2 bases to trimming and J lost 0 bases, with 11 bases between them. Germline loops: CDR1 WSHSY, CDR2 SAAADI. The CDR3 bases are TGCGCCAGCAGTGAGGTTCGCGTCGACTCCTACAATGAGCAGTTCTTC. Protein product: CASSEVRVDSYNEQFF.

Only one count was recorded for this clone. The chain carries TRBV5-4 and TRBJ1-1; D not certain. Germline lookup yields CDR1 SGHNT and CDR2 YYREEE (reference sequence). CDR3 length: 16 amino acids. Trimming pared 2 bases from V and 1 base from J, leaving 15 bases between. This chain's CDR3 is CASSLTREMWNTEAFF. CDR3 coding DNA: TGTGCCAGCAGCTTAACCCGGGAAATGTGGAACACTGAAGCTTTCTTT.

The chain employs TRBV6-5 and TRBJ2-6; D remains ambiguous. V lost 4 bases and J 0 bases, leaving 7 bases between the germline ends. The germline gives CDR1 MNHEY, CDR2 SVGAGI. The CDR3 sequence is 15 residues long. The CDR3 nucleotides read TGTGCCAGCAGTTCCCCGGGCTCTGGGGCCAACGTCCTGACTTTC. It specifies CASSSPGSGANVLTF.

This chain uses TRBV25-1 with TRBJ2-2, with 7 bases lining up with TRBD1. CDR1 MGHDK and CDR2 SYGVNS come from the germline V gene. This CDR3 is 16 amino acids long. After removal of 2 bases from V and 0 bases from J, the junction contained 3 bases not matched to a gene. The CDR3 region is CASSESRGSNTGELFF. The CDR3 bases are TGTGCCAGCAGTGAAAGCAGGGGGTCGAACACCGGGGAGCTGTTTTTT.

This rearrangement joins TRBV27 to TRBJ1-5; 9 bases match TRBD1. Germline V CDR1 and CDR2: MNHEY, SMNVEV (reference sequence). The trim removed 1 base at V and 6 bases at J, leaving 7 bases unmatched. The CDR3 length is 16 residues. The CDR3 region has the DNA TGTGCCAGCAGTTTATGGGGACAGGGTTCTTTTCAGCCCCAGCATTTT. Its translation is CASSLWGQGSFQPQHF.

This clone was seen more than once but under ten times. The chain is built from TRBV18 and TRBJ2-7; 8 nucleotides line up with TRBD1. Germline CDR1 reads KGHSH; CDR2 reads LQKENI. CDR3 length: 13 amino acids. J was trimmed by 13 bases and V by 0 bases; bases with no gene match: 8. This CDR3 is CASSPPDRGRYYF. The DNA for the CDR3 is TGTGCCAGCTCACCACCTGACAGGGGCCGCTACTACTTC.

The chain's CDR3 is CASSLDGGASEQYF. In DNA, the CDR3 is TGTGCCAGCAGCTTAGACGGGGGGGCCAGTGAGCAGTACTTC. The chain uses TRBV7-3 and TRBJ2-7; 8 nucleotides align to TRBD2. V dropped 2 bases and J dropped 7; count of bases not matched to a gene: 7. Germline CDR1 SGHTA, CDR2 FQGTGA. The CDR3 totals 14 residues.